A selection of T cell receptor beta chains follows, all from one sample in a study of Graves' ophthalmopathy and Graves' hyperthyroidism. Via MiXCR, TCRdb re-called the multiplex PCR reads, giving one row per CDR3 protein. The sample lists roughly 410,000 distinct CDR3 sequences, 15% occurring once. Sequenced sample: peripheral blood. These TCRs come from a woman under 30 with stable Graves' hyperthyroidism. Both conserved end residues are part of each CDR3. D genes are given only for firm matches. Some rows mark clone size as missing; the rest say once, few, many or name a class of expanded clone.

v_call: TRBV2; j_call: TRBJ1-5; d_call: TRBD1; clone_size: many; cdr3_nt: TGTGCCAGCAGTGAAGCCTCCGGGACAGGGGAGGGTCAGCCCCAGCATTTT; cdr3_aa: CASSEASGTGEGQPQHF
v_call: TRBV28; j_call: TRBJ1-2; d_call: -; clone_size: many; cdr3_nt: TGTGCCAGCAGCCCTAGGGTTGACAACTATGGCTACACCTTC; cdr3_aa: CASSPRVDNYGYTF
v_call: TRBV20-1; j_call: TRBJ1-2; d_call: TRBD1; clone_size: many; cdr3_nt: TGCAGTGCTAGTTCTCCGGGACAGGGATACTATGGCTACACCTTC; cdr3_aa: CSASSPGQGYYGYTF
v_call: TRBV5-1; j_call: TRBJ2-2; d_call: -; clone_size: many; cdr3_nt: TGCGCCACCACCGAAGGGGCGAACACCGGGGAGCTGTTTTTT; cdr3_aa: CATTEGANTGELFF
v_call: TRBV6-2/TRBV6-3; j_call: TRBJ2-5; d_call: TRBD1; clone_size: many; cdr3_nt: TGTGCCAGCAGTCGACACACAGGGGGCGCAGAGACCCAGTACTTC; cdr3_aa: CASSRHTGGAETQYF
v_call: TRBV27; j_call: TRBJ2-7; d_call: TRBD1; clone_size: many; cdr3_nt: TGTGCCAGCAGTTTTGCAACTACGGGACAGAAGTACGAGCAGTACTTC; cdr3_aa: CASSFATTGQKYEQYF
v_call: TRBV19; j_call: TRBJ1-1; d_call: -; clone_size: many; cdr3_nt: TGTGCCAGTAACTCTGGGACAGCTTTCTTT; cdr3_aa: CASNSGTAFF
v_call: TRBV5-6; j_call: TRBJ2-7; d_call: TRBD1; clone_size: many; cdr3_nt: TGTGCCAGCGACGGACGGACAGGGCGCCACGAGCAGTACTTC; cdr3_aa: CASDGRTGRHEQYF
v_call: TRBV20-1; j_call: TRBJ1-2; d_call: TRBD1; clone_size: many; cdr3_nt: TGCAGTGCTAGAATTCCCTCAGGGGGCGGGAACTATGGCTACACCTTC; cdr3_aa: CSARIPSGGGNYGYTF
v_call: TRBV6-2/TRBV6-3; j_call: TRBJ1-2; d_call: -; clone_size: once; cdr3_nt: TGTGCCAGCAGTATGATCCTGTCAGATGCAAACTTCTATGGCTACACCTTC; cdr3_aa: CASSMILSDANFYGYTF
v_call: TRBV11-2; j_call: TRBJ1-1; d_call: TRBD1; clone_size: -; cdr3_nt: TGTGCCAGCTTCAGGGAGGGGAGACAGGGCTGCACTGAAGATTTCTTT; cdr3_aa: CASFREGRQGCTEDFF
v_call: TRBV7-2; j_call: TRBJ1-1; d_call: -; clone_size: many; cdr3_nt: TGTGCCAGCAGCTTGGGGGTACCTGAAGCTTTCTTT; cdr3_aa: CASSLGVPEAFF
v_call: TRBV5-5; j_call: TRBJ2-7; d_call: -; clone_size: many; cdr3_nt: TGTGCCAGCAGCTTGCGGGGCCCCTCCTACGAGCAGTACTTC; cdr3_aa: CASSLRGPSYEQYF
v_call: TRBV7-2; j_call: TRBJ2-2; d_call: TRBD2; clone_size: many; cdr3_nt: TGTGCCAGCAGCTTAGCTCTAGCGGGAACCGGGGAGCTGTTTTTT; cdr3_aa: CASSLALAGTGELFF